A selection of T cell receptor beta chains follows, all from one sample in a study of regulatory T cells in long-lasting Graves disease. TCRdb independently ran MiXCR on the multiplex PCR reads; one entry per CDR3 protein. The table has around 400,000 distinct CDR3 sequences, 23% seen once. Material: peripheral blood mononuclear cells (PBMCs), obtained when the disease was refractory, from a patient treated with antithyroid drugs. Receptors were obtained from a female donor with Graves disease. CDR3s include the opening cysteine and the closing phenylalanine or tryptophan. Each record gives: J gene, clone size, V gene, D gene, CDR3 DNA, CDR3 protein. The D gene is left open where the match is weak. For some rows the clone size is stated as once, few or many, or as a class when expanded; others skip it.

j_gene: TRBJ2-6; abundance: -; v_gene: TRBV5-1; d_gene: -; CDR3nt: TGCGCCAGCAGCTTTCTTGTGGAGGGTGGAGGGTCTGGGGCCAACGTCCTGACTTTC; CDR3aa: CASSFLVEGGGSGANVLTF
j_gene: TRBJ2-7; abundance: few; v_gene: TRBV12-3/TRBV12-4; d_gene: TRBD1; CDR3nt: TGTGCCAGCGGTGAGGTAGGGACAGGGTCCTACGAGCAGTACTTC; CDR3aa: CASGEVGTGSYEQYF
j_gene: TRBJ1-3; abundance: -; v_gene: TRBV12-3/TRBV12-4; d_gene: -; CDR3nt: TGTGCCAGCAGTTCCCGGGGGGGGGGCGGAAACACCATATATTTT; CDR3aa: CASSSRGGGGNTIYF
j_gene: TRBJ2-2; abundance: few; v_gene: TRBV29-1; d_gene: -; CDR3nt: TGCAGCGTTGACGAGAACACCGGGGAGCTGTTTTTT; CDR3aa: CSVDENTGELFF
j_gene: TRBJ2-5; abundance: many; v_gene: TRBV29-1; d_gene: -; CDR3nt: TGCAGCGTTAAGAAAGAGACCCAGTACTTC; CDR3aa: CSVKKETQYF
j_gene: TRBJ2-6; abundance: few; v_gene: TRBV6-2/TRBV6-3; d_gene: -; CDR3nt: TGTGCCAGCAGCGACGCTTCTGGGGCCAACGTCCTGACTTTC; CDR3aa: CASSDASGANVLTF
j_gene: TRBJ1-2; abundance: many; v_gene: TRBV27; d_gene: -; CDR3nt: TGTGCCAGCAGTTTATCATCGGCAGGGACCCACTATGGCTACACCTTC; CDR3aa: CASSLSSAGTHYGYTF
j_gene: TRBJ2-7; abundance: -; v_gene: TRBV7-9; d_gene: -; CDR3nt: TGTGCCAGCAGCCCGACCGACGGAGTAGCGAAGAACGAGCAGTACTTC; CDR3aa: CASSPTDGVAKNEQYF
j_gene: TRBJ2-3; abundance: -; v_gene: TRBV6-9; d_gene: TRBD2; CDR3nt: TGTGCCAGCAGTTACGGTGGGAGGGCGAGTACGCAGTATTTT; CDR3aa: CASSYGGRASTQYF
j_gene: TRBJ1-1; abundance: -; v_gene: TRBV30; d_gene: -; CDR3nt: TGTGCCTGGAGTGTATTACCCCTGAACACTGAAGCTTTCTTT; CDR3aa: CAWSVLPLNTEAFF
j_gene: TRBJ2-1; abundance: -; v_gene: TRBV28; d_gene: TRBD2; CDR3nt: TGTGCCAGCCTAACTAGCGGGAGGGCCGATGAGCAGTTCTTC; CDR3aa: CASLTSGRADEQFF
j_gene: TRBJ1-1; abundance: -; v_gene: TRBV5-1; d_gene: TRBD1; CDR3nt: TGCGCCAGCAGCTTGGCCGGGACAGGGGGCATGAACACTGAAGCTTTCTTT; CDR3aa: CASSLAGTGGMNTEAFF
j_gene: TRBJ1-5; abundance: many; v_gene: TRBV20-1; d_gene: TRBD1; CDR3nt: TGCAGTGCTGGGGACAGGGGGGGGAATCAGCCCCAGCATTTT; CDR3aa: CSAGDRGGNQPQHF
j_gene: TRBJ2-1; abundance: -; v_gene: TRBV6-5; d_gene: -; CDR3nt: TGTGCCAGCAGTTATTTAGCGGCCGACGTCCGCGAGGAGCAGTTCTTC; CDR3aa: CASSYLAADVREEQFF
j_gene: TRBJ2-3; abundance: -; v_gene: TRBV20-1; d_gene: -; CDR3nt: TGCAGTGCCCAACAGCGGACCACAGATACGCAGTATTTT; CDR3aa: CSAQQRTTDTQYF
j_gene: TRBJ2-7; abundance: -; v_gene: TRBV6-1; d_gene: TRBD1; CDR3nt: TGTGCCAGCAGTCCGGACAGGGGCGGTCTCTACGAGCAGTACTTC; CDR3aa: CASSPDRGGLYEQYF
j_gene: TRBJ1-4; abundance: many; v_gene: TRBV12-3/TRBV12-4; d_gene: -; CDR3nt: TGTGCCAGCAGTTTAGCTACCAGGGATGAAAAACTGTTTTTT; CDR3aa: CASSLATRDEKLFF
j_gene: TRBJ2-2; abundance: -; v_gene: TRBV12-3/TRBV12-4; d_gene: -; CDR3nt: TGTGCCAGCAGTACCTCGGTAGCAAACACCGGGGAGCTGTTTTTT; CDR3aa: CASSTSVANTGELFF
j_gene: TRBJ1-5; abundance: few; v_gene: TRBV12-5; d_gene: TRBD1; CDR3nt: TGTGCTAGTGGACCTTTCAGGGGGACCAATCAGCCCCAGCATTTT; CDR3aa: CASGPFRGTNQPQHF
j_gene: TRBJ2-7; abundance: many; v_gene: TRBV11-2; d_gene: -; CDR3nt: TGTGCCAGCAGCTTAGATCGGGCAGCTCAGTACTTC; CDR3aa: CASSLDRAAQYF
j_gene: TRBJ1-4; abundance: many; v_gene: TRBV27; d_gene: -; CDR3nt: TGTGCCAGCAGTTTATCGCAGGGGTCAAAACTGTTTTTT; CDR3aa: CASSLSQGSKLFF
j_gene: TRBJ2-5; abundance: many; v_gene: TRBV20-1; d_gene: TRBD2; CDR3nt: TGCAGTGCTAGAGGGGGACTAGCAACGGAGACCCAGTACTTC; CDR3aa: CSARGGLATETQYF
j_gene: TRBJ1-1; abundance: few; v_gene: TRBV28; d_gene: TRBD1; CDR3nt: TGTGCCACCACCCTAGGGGGCGTTTGGTCTGAAGCTTTCTTT; CDR3aa: CATTLGGVWSEAFF
j_gene: TRBJ1-2; abundance: -; v_gene: TRBV20-1; d_gene: -; CDR3nt: TGCAGTGTCCCTCGGGTGATCGGCTACACCTTC; CDR3aa: CSVPRVIGYTF
j_gene: TRBJ1-1; abundance: -; v_gene: TRBV29-1; d_gene: -; CDR3nt: TGCAGCGTTATTGGAGCCCTACAGGGGAACACTGAAGCTTTCTTT; CDR3aa: CSVIGALQGNTEAFF
j_gene: TRBJ2-7; abundance: few; v_gene: TRBV5-1; d_gene: -; CDR3nt: TGCGCCAGCAGCCTCGACAGGGAGGTTTACGAGCAGTACTTC; CDR3aa: CASSLDREVYEQYF
j_gene: TRBJ2-7; abundance: few; v_gene: TRBV28; d_gene: TRBD1; CDR3nt: TGTGCCAGCAGTTTATTCAGCAGGGGGCAGTACGAGCAGTACTTC; CDR3aa: CASSLFSRGQYEQYF
j_gene: TRBJ2-7; abundance: few; v_gene: TRBV29-1; d_gene: TRBD2; CDR3nt: TGCAGCGTTCGTACGGGACTAGCGGGAGGCGTCTACGAGCAGTACTTC; CDR3aa: CSVRTGLAGGVYEQYF
j_gene: TRBJ2-5; abundance: many; v_gene: TRBV28; d_gene: -; CDR3nt: TGTGCCAGCAGTTTCAGGCGGATAGAGACCCAGTACTTC; CDR3aa: CASSFRRIETQYF
j_gene: TRBJ1-2; abundance: -; v_gene: TRBV6-1; d_gene: -; CDR3nt: TGTGCCAGCAGTCCGGGACAAAAAAGCTATGGCTACACCTTC; CDR3aa: CASSPGQKSYGYTF
j_gene: TRBJ1-2; abundance: many; v_gene: TRBV27; d_gene: TRBD1; CDR3nt: TGTGCCAGCACCCAGGACAGGTTCAGCTATGGCTACACCTTC; CDR3aa: CASTQDRFSYGYTF
j_gene: TRBJ1-5; abundance: many; v_gene: TRBV2; d_gene: -; CDR3nt: TGTGCCAGCAAGGCTCCCGGAATGGGCAATCAGCCCCAGCATTTT; CDR3aa: CASKAPGMGNQPQHF
j_gene: TRBJ2-7; abundance: many; v_gene: TRBV2; d_gene: TRBD2; CDR3nt: TGTGCCAGCAGTGAGCAAGGGGGACTAGCGGACTACGAGCAGTACTTC; CDR3aa: CASSEQGGLADYEQYF
j_gene: TRBJ2-7; abundance: few; v_gene: TRBV10-3; d_gene: -; CDR3nt: TGTGCCACCAAGCCGGGACCCCGAGCCTACGAGCAGTACTTC; CDR3aa: CATKPGPRAYEQYF
j_gene: TRBJ2-4; abundance: many; v_gene: TRBV3-1; d_gene: -; CDR3nt: TGTGCCAGCAGCCAAGGGTCGCCCCAAGACATTCAGTACTTC; CDR3aa: CASSQGSPQDIQYF
j_gene: TRBJ2-1; abundance: -; v_gene: TRBV3-1; d_gene: -; CDR3nt: TGTGCCAGCAGCCAAGGGAACAATGAGCAGTTCTTC; CDR3aa: CASSQGNNEQFF
j_gene: TRBJ1-5; abundance: few; v_gene: TRBV5-1; d_gene: -; CDR3nt: TGTGCCAGCAGTTTCACAATCTCAGGGGCGGAGAATCAGCCCCAGCATTTT; CDR3aa: CASSFTISGAENQPQHF
j_gene: TRBJ2-2; abundance: -; v_gene: TRBV12-3/TRBV12-4; d_gene: -; CDR3nt: TGTGCCAGGCGGACAGCGAACACCGGGGAGCTGTTTTTT; CDR3aa: CARRTANTGELFF
j_gene: TRBJ1-5; abundance: few; v_gene: TRBV28; d_gene: -; CDR3nt: TGTGCCAGCAGTTTTGACCTGGGGGGCAATCAGCCCCAGCATTTT; CDR3aa: CASSFDLGGNQPQHF
j_gene: TRBJ2-3; abundance: few; v_gene: TRBV20-1; d_gene: -; CDR3nt: TGCAGTGCTACTACTCCCACAGATACGCAGTATTTT; CDR3aa: CSATTPTDTQYF
j_gene: TRBJ2-7; abundance: few; v_gene: TRBV20-1; d_gene: TRBD2; CDR3nt: TGCAGTGCGAGAGAAATCAAGACTAGCGGGTTGAACACTCCCTACGAGCAGTACTTC; CDR3aa: CSAREIKTSGLNTPYEQYF
j_gene: TRBJ2-7; abundance: many; v_gene: TRBV15; d_gene: -; CDR3nt: TGTGCCACCAGCTTTGACAGCTACTCCCCCTACGAGCAGTACTTC; CDR3aa: CATSFDSYSPYEQYF
j_gene: TRBJ2-2; abundance: -; v_gene: TRBV19; d_gene: -; CDR3nt: TGTGCCAGTAGTATCTCGGACGGACTCCACACCGGGGAGCTGTTTTTT; CDR3aa: CASSISDGLHTGELFF
j_gene: TRBJ1-2; abundance: -; v_gene: TRBV6-1; d_gene: -; CDR3nt: TGTGCCAGCAGGATCACAGGACCCTATGGCTACACCTTC; CDR3aa: CASRITGPYGYTF
j_gene: TRBJ1-6; abundance: many; v_gene: TRBV28; d_gene: -; CDR3nt: TGTGCCAGCAGATCCACCTCCCCAGGACAAAATTCACCCCTCCACTTT; CDR3aa: CASRSTSPGQNSPLHF
j_gene: TRBJ1-4; abundance: many; v_gene: TRBV5-5; d_gene: -; CDR3nt: TGTGCCAGCAGCTTAACAGCCGTTGCTAATGAAAAACTGTTTTTT; CDR3aa: CASSLTAVANEKLFF
j_gene: TRBJ2-5; abundance: few; v_gene: TRBV7-2; d_gene: TRBD2; CDR3nt: TGTGCCAGCAGCCAAGAGGGGACTAGTGAAGAGACCCAGTACTTC; CDR3aa: CASSQEGTSEETQYF
j_gene: TRBJ2-7; abundance: many; v_gene: TRBV12-3/TRBV12-4; d_gene: TRBD1; CDR3nt: TGTGCCAGCAGTCCCCGGACAGGCCCCCGCTCGAGGGAGCAGTACTTC; CDR3aa: CASSPRTGPRSREQYF
j_gene: TRBJ2-7; abundance: -; v_gene: TRBV19; d_gene: -; CDR3nt: TGTGCCAGTACTTACGGTGCCTACGAGCAGTACTTC; CDR3aa: CASTYGAYEQYF
j_gene: TRBJ2-7; abundance: many; v_gene: TRBV11-2; d_gene: TRBD2; CDR3nt: TGTGCCAGCAGCCCAGGACTAGCGGCTTACTACGAGCAGTACTTC; CDR3aa: CASSPGLAAYYEQYF
j_gene: TRBJ1-2; abundance: -; v_gene: TRBV10-3; d_gene: TRBD1; CDR3nt: TGTGCCATCTGGTCAGGGGGATTTGGCTACACCTTC; CDR3aa: CAIWSGGFGYTF
j_gene: TRBJ2-3; abundance: -; v_gene: TRBV5-5; d_gene: TRBD2; CDR3nt: TGTGCCAGCAGCCGAAGACTAGCGGGAGCCCAAGATACGCAGTATTTT; CDR3aa: CASSRRLAGAQDTQYF
j_gene: TRBJ2-7; abundance: few; v_gene: TRBV20-1; d_gene: TRBD2; CDR3nt: TGCAGTGCTAGCGGACTAGCGGGGTCCTACGAGCAGTACTTC; CDR3aa: CSASGLAGSYEQYF
j_gene: TRBJ2-7; abundance: many; v_gene: TRBV7-2; d_gene: TRBD2; CDR3nt: TGTGCCAGCAGCTTAGAACTAGCGGGAGGGCCTCACGAGCAGTACTTC; CDR3aa: CASSLELAGGPHEQYF
j_gene: TRBJ1-1; abundance: -; v_gene: TRBV6-1; d_gene: -; CDR3nt: TGTGCCAGCAGGGGAGCGGGACGGCAGGGGAACACTGAAGCTTTCTTT; CDR3aa: CASRGAGRQGNTEAFF
j_gene: TRBJ2-1; abundance: few; v_gene: TRBV5-5; d_gene: TRBD2; CDR3nt: TGTGCCAGCAGCTTGTGGACTGGGGGGGGGAGCTCCTACAATGAGCAGTTCTTC; CDR3aa: CASSLWTGGGSSYNEQFF
j_gene: TRBJ1-2; abundance: -; v_gene: TRBV7-2; d_gene: TRBD1; CDR3nt: TGTGCCAGCAGCGTGGACAGGGAGCTTGGCTACACCTTC; CDR3aa: CASSVDRELGYTF